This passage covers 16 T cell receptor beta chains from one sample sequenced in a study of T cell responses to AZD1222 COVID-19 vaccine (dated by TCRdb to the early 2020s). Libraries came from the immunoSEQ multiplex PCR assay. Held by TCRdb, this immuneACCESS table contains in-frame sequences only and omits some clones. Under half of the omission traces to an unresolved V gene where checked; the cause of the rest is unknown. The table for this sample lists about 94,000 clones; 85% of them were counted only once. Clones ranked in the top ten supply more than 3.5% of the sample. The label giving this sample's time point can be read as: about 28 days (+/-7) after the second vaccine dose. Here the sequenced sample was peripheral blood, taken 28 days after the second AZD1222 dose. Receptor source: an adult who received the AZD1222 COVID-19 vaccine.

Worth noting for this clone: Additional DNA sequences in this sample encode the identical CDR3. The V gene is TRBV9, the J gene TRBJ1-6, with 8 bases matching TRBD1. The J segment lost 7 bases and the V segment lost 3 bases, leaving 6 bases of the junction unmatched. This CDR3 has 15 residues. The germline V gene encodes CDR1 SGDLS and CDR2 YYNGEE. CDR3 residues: CASSAGQGGNSPLHF. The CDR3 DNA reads TGTGCCAGCAGCGCAGGACAGGGTGGGAATTCACCCCTCCACTTT.

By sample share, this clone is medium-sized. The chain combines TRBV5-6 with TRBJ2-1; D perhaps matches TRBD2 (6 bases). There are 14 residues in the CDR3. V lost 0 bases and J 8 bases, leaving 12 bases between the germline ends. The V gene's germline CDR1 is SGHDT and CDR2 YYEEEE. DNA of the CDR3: TGTGCCAGCAGCTTGGAGGGCAGCGGGCATGAGCAGTTCTTC. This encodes CASSLEGSGHEQFF. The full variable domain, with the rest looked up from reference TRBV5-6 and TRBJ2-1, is DAGVTQSPTHLIKTRGQQVTLRCSPKSGHDTVSWYQQALGQGPQFIFQYYEEEERQRGNFPDRFSGHQFPNYSSELNVNALLLGDSALYLCASSLEGSGHEQFFGPGTRLTVL.

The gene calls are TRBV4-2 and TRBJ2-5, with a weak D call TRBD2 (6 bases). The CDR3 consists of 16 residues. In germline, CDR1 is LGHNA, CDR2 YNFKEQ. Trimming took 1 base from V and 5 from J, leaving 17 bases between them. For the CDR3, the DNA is TGTGCCAGCAGCCAAGCTCCGGGGCGGGGAGACGAGACCCAGTACTTC. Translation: CASSQAPGRGDETQYF.

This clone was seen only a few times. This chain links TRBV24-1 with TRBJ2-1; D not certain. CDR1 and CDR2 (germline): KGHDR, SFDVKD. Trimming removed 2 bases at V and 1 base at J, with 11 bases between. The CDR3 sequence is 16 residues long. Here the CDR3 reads CATSDSSAFSYNEQFF. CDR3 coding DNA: TGTGCCACCAGTGATTCTTCAGCGTTTTCCTACAATGAGCAGTTCTTC.

CDR3 nucleotide sequence: TGTGCCAGCAGTGCGGGGGGACAGGGGGAGCTTCAGCCCCAGCATTTT. It is translated as CASSAGGQGELQPQHF. The V gene is TRBV6-1, the J gene TRBJ1-5; 11 bases fit TRBD1. CDR1 and CDR2 from the germline V gene are MNHNS and SASEGT. Trimming cost V 4 bases and J 6 bases; bases outside gene matches: 8. This CDR3 contains 16 residues.

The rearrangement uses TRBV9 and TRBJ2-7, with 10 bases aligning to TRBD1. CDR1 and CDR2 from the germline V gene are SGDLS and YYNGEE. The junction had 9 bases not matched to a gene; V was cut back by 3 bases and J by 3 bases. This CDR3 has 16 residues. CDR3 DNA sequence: TGTGCCAGCAGCGCAAAACCCGGGACAGGGGACTACGAGCAGTACTTC. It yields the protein CASSAKPGTGDYEQYF. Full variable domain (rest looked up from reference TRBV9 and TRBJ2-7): DSGVTQTPKHLITATGQRVTLRCSPRSGDLSVYWYQQSLDQGLQFLIQYYNGEERAKGNILERFSAQQFPDLHSELNLSSLELGDSALYFCASSAKPGTGDYEQYFGPGTRLTVT.

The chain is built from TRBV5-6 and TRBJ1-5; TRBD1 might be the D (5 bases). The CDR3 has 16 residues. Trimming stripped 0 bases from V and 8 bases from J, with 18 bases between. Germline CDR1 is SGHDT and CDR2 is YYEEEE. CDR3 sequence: CASSLAPGLEREPQHF. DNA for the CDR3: TGTGCCAGCAGCTTGGCCCCAGGGCTTGAAAGGGAGCCCCAGCATTTT.

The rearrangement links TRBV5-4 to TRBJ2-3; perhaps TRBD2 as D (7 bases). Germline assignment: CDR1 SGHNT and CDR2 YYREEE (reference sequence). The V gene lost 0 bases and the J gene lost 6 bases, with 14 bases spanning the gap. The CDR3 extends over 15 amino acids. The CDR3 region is CASSLDRGGHDTQYF. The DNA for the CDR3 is TGTGCCAGCAGCTTGGACCGCGGGGGACACGATACGCAGTATTTT.

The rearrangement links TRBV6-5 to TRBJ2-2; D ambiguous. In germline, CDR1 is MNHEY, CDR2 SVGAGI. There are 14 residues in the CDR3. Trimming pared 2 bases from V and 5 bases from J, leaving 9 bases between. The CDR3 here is CASSYGIGTGELFF. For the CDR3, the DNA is TGTGCCAGCAGTTACGGTATTGGTACCGGGGAGCTGTTTTTT.

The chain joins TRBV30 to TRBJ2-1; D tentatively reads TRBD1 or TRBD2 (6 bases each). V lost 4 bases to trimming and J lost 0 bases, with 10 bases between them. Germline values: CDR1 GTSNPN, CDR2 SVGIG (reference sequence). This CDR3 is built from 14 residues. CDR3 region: CAWTSGASYNEQFF. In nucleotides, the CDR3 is TGTGCCTGGACTTCGGGGGCCTCCTACAATGAGCAGTTCTTC.

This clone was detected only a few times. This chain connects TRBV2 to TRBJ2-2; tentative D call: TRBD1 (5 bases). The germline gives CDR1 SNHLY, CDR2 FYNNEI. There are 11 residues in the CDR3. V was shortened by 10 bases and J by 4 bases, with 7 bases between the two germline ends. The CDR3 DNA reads TGTGCCACTCAGGGCACCGGGGAGCTGTTTTTT. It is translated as CATQGTGELFF.

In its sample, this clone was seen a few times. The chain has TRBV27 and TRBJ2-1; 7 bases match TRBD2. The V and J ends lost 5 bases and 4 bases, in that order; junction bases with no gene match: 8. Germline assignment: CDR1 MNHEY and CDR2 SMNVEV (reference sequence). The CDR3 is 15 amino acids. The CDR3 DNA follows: TGTGCCAGCAGTCCACCAGCGGGGTTATACAATGAGCAGTTCTTC. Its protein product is CASSPPAGLYNEQFF.

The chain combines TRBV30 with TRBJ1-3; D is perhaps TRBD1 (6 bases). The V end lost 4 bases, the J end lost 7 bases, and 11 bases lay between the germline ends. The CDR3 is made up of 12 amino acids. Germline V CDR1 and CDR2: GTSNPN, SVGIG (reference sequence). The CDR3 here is CAWTGVINTIYF. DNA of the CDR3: TGTGCCTGGACAGGGGTAATCAACACCATATATTTT. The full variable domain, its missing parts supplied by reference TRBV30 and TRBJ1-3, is SQTIHQWPATLVQPVGSPLSLECTVEGTSNPNLYWYRQAAGRGLQLLFYSVGIGQISSEVPQNLSASRPQDRQFILSSKKLLLSDSGFYLCAWTGVINTIYFGEGSWLTVV.

CDR3 sequence reads: CASSRTLPETQYF. DNA for the CDR3: TGTGCCAGCAGCCGGACTCTCCCGGAGACCCAGTACTTC. The chain employs TRBV7-8 and TRBJ2-5; a possible D gene is TRBD2 (5 bases). Germline CDR1 reads SGHVS; CDR2 reads FQNEAQ. The CDR3 length is 13 residues. Trimming cost V 5 bases and J 5 bases, with 12 bases left between them.

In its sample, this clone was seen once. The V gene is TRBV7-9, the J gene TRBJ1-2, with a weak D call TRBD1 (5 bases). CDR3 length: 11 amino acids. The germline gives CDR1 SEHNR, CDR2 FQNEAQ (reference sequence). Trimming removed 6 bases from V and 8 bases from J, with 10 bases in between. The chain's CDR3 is CASRWGDGYTF. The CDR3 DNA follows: TGTGCCAGCAGGTGGGGGGACGGCTACACCTTC.

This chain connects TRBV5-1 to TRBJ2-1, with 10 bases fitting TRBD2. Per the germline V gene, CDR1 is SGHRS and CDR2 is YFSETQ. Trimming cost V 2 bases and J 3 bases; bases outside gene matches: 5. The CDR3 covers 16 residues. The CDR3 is CASSFGAGGYYNEQFF. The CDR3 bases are TGCGCCAGCAGCTTCGGAGCGGGGGGGTACTACAATGAGCAGTTCTTC.